This passage covers 27 T cell receptor beta chains from one sample sequenced in a study of blood T cell repertoires in COVID-19 (TCRdb year 2020). Library preparation was by the immunoSEQ multiplex PCR assay. TCRdb provides this immuneACCESS table in a form limited to in-frame rearrangements. Some clones are lacking; in checked studies, under half of them reflect an unresolved V gene, and why the rest are absent is not known. The sample yields about 260,000 clones; 86% were counted once. The leading ten clones occupy approximately 2% of the sample. Sequenced input: peripheral blood. The receptors here all came from a man aged 30 to 45 with active or convalescent COVID-19.

The V and J genes are TRBV25-1 and TRBJ1-4; the D gene is possibly TRBD1 (6 bases). The CDR3 totals 15 residues. The germline V and J ends were trimmed by 4 bases and 0 bases, with 9 bases remaining between them. Germline V gene lookup returns CDR1 MGHDK and CDR2 SYGVNS. The CDR3 region has the DNA TGTGCCAGCAGTGCCGGACAGCCAACTAATGAAAAACTGTTTTTT. Translated, it gives CASSAGQPTNEKLFF. Full variable domain (rest looked up from reference TRBV25-1 and TRBJ1-4): EADIYQTPRYLVIGTGKKITLECSQTMGHDKMYWYQQDPGMELHLIHYSYGVNSTEKGDLSSESTVSRIRTEHFPLTLESARPSHTSQYLCASSAGQPTNEKLFFGSGTQLSVL.

CDR3 in DNA: TGTGCCAGCAGTGATTCGGGACAAATGAACACTGAAGCTTTCTTT. Translated: CASSDSGQMNTEAFF. J is TRBJ1-1 and V is TRBV6-1; D is possibly TRBD1 (6 bases). Per the germline V gene, CDR1 is MNHNS and CDR2 is SASEGT. The V and J ends lost 3 bases and 0 bases respectively, with 11 bases between them. CDR3 length equals 15 residues.

This clone is a singleton in its sample. The chain carries TRBV11-2 and TRBJ1-6; the D is unclear. CDR1 and CDR2 from the germline V gene are SGHAT and FQNNGV. This CDR3 comprises 14 residues. V was pared by 1 base and J by 10 bases, with 11 bases between. CDR3 in DNA: TGTGCCAGCAGCTTAGCGGAGGGAAGCTCACCCCTCCACTTT. Translating it yields CASSLAEGSSPLHF. The full variable domain, rest sourced from reference TRBV11-2 and TRBJ1-6, is EAGVAQSPRYKIIEKRQSVAFWCNPISGHATLYWYQQILGQGPKLLIQFQNNGVVDDSQLPKDRFSAERLKGVDSTLKIQPAKLEDSAVYLCASSLAEGSSPLHFGNGTRLTVT.

The chain carries TRBV3-1 (or the pseudogene TRBV3-2) and TRBJ2-1; no reliable D call. Germline CDR1 is LGHDT and CDR2 is YNNKEL (reference sequence). The CDR3 has 13 residues. The V end lost 5 bases, the J end lost 5 bases, and 10 bases lay between the germline ends. The CDR3 DNA sequence: TGTGCCAGCAGCTACCGAGGTGACAATGAGCAGTTCTTC. Protein product: CASSYRGDNEQFF.

This clone was seen only a few times. V is TRBV2 and J is TRBJ1-4; 9 bases are a match to TRBD1. The CDR3 covers 16 residues. From germline, CDR1 is SNHLY and CDR2 FYNNEI. The J segment lost 0 bases and the V segment lost 5 bases, leaving 4 bases of the junction unmatched. CDR3 residues: CASSRDREATNEKLFF. The CDR3 DNA sequence: TGTGCCAGCAGTCGGGACAGGGAGGCAACTAATGAAAAACTGTTTTTT.

This clone has a single count. The chain has TRBV5-1 and TRBJ2-2; TRBD1 might be the D (6 bases). This CDR3 has 15 amino acids. V was trimmed by 0 bases and J by 3 bases, leaving 9 bases between them. Germline V gives CDR1 SGHRS, CDR2 YFSETQ. CDR3 protein: CASSLVDRDTGELFF. The DNA for the CDR3 is TGCGCCAGCAGCTTGGTGGACAGAGACACCGGGGAGCTGTTTTTT.

This chain joins TRBV5-1 and TRBJ2-7, with a tentative D call TRBD2 (5 bases). From germline, CDR1 is SGHRS and CDR2 YFSETQ. V was pared by 4 bases and J by 2 bases, with 13 bases between. The CDR3 is 14 amino acids. The CDR3 DNA is TGCGCCAGCAGCCTGCTGGGAGTACCCTACGAGCAGTACTTC. This codes for CASSLLGVPYEQYF. Full variable domain (remainder filled in from reference TRBV5-1 and TRBJ2-7): KAGVTQTPRYLIKTRGQQVTLSCSPISGHRSVSWYQQTPGQGLQFLFEYFSETQRNKGNFPGRFSGRQFSNSRSEMNVSTLELGDSALYLCASSLLGVPYEQYFGPGTRLTVT.

The chain employs TRBV3-1 (or the pseudogene TRBV3-2) and TRBJ2-7; perhaps TRBD1 as D (6 bases). Trimming removed 1 base at V and 0 bases at J, with 19 bases between. Looked up from germline, CDR1 is LGHDT and CDR2 is YNNKEL (reference sequence). This CDR3 has 18 amino acids. The CDR3: CASSQALSLQGSSYEQYF. CDR3 DNA sequence: TGTGCCAGCAGCCAAGCCCTATCCTTACAGGGTTCCTCCTACGAGCAGTACTTC.

This clone has just one count. The chain is built from TRBV6-2 or TRBV6-3 and TRBJ1-1; maybe TRBD1 (6 bases). Germline V gene lookup returns CDR1 MNHEY and CDR2 SVGEGT. V was trimmed by 0 bases and J by 3 bases, leaving 8 bases between them. The length of the CDR3 is 14 residues. For the CDR3, the DNA is TGTGCCAGCAGTTACTCGGGGGCGGACACTGAAGCTTTCTTT. This encodes CASSYSGADTEAFF.

This rearrangement joins TRBV3-1 (or the pseudogene TRBV3-2) to TRBJ1-2; tentatively, D is TRBD1 (6 bases). V shed 1 base and J shed 4 bases, with 13 bases lying between them. The CDR3 covers 15 residues. Looked up from germline, CDR1 is LGHDT and CDR2 is YNNKEL (reference sequence). DNA of the CDR3: TGTGCCAGCAGCCAAGGGGTAAGGACAGTCTATGGCTACACCTTC. Translation gives CASSQGVRTVYGYTF.

Details on this clone: This same CDR3 is encoded by further DNA sequences in the sample. V gene TRBV2 combines with J gene TRBJ1-5; the D gene is possibly TRBD1 (6 bases). This CDR3 region has 12 residues. Trimming removed 4 bases at V and 6 bases at J, with 7 bases between. Germline CDR1 and CDR2: SNHLY and FYNNEI. The CDR3 nucleotides read TGTGCCAGCAGTGGAGGGGGTCAGCCCCAGCATTTT. Its protein is CASSGGGQPQHF.

This clone occurred once. The chain employs TRBV7-2 and TRBJ1-1; D unresolved. The CDR3 sequence is 16 residues long. The V gene's germline CDR1 is SGHTA and CDR2 FQGNSA. V dropped 5 bases and J dropped 0 bases, with 16 bases sitting between them. This CDR3 is CASSKKFSRMNTEAFF. The CDR3 region has the DNA TGTGCCAGCAGCAAGAAGTTCAGTCGCATGAACACTGAAGCTTTCTTT.

This chain joins TRBV11-1 and TRBJ2-6; 7 bases are a match to TRBD2. V lost 7 bases and J lost 1; bases outside the gene matches: 10. The germline V gene encodes CDR1 SGHAT and CDR2 FQDESV (reference sequence). This CDR3 contains 17 residues. CDR3 loop: CASTSAWGGSGANVLTF. CDR3 nucleotide sequence: TGTGCCAGCACCTCAGCGTGGGGGGGATCTGGGGCCAACGTCCTGACTTTC.

The count of this clone is one. J is TRBJ1-2 and V is TRBV27; D may be TRBD1 (5 bases). There are 13 residues in the CDR3. Germline V gene lookup returns CDR1 MNHEY and CDR2 SMNVEV (reference sequence). Trimming removed 6 bases at V and 5 bases at J, with 13 bases between. The CDR3 spells CASRPQGFYGYTF. DNA for the CDR3: TGTGCCAGCAGACCCCAGGGATTTTATGGCTACACCTTC.

The rearrangement uses TRBV4-1 and TRBJ2-5; D is possibly TRBD1 (6 bases). This CDR3 contains 16 residues. V lost 3 bases and J lost 1, with 15 bases in between. CDR1 and CDR2 (germline): MGHRA, YSYEKL. The CDR3 is CASSQPRKGGQETQYF. The CDR3 DNA is TGCGCCAGCAGCCAGCCCCGGAAAGGGGGCCAAGAGACCCAGTACTTC.

This clone was recorded once. The V call is TRBV23-1, the J call TRBJ2-7; a weak D match, TRBD1 (6 bases). TRBV23-1 is an open reading frame, and its role is uncertain. The ends were cut back, 3 bases at V and 7 bases at J, with 19 bases in the middle. The length of the CDR3 is 15 residues. DNA of the CDR3: TGCGCCAGCAGTCACGAGGGACAACGTCCTCTGGAGCAGTACTTC. This codes for CASSHEGQRPLEQYF.

The chain links TRBV6-4 to TRBJ1-5; TRBD1 matches at 8 bases. The germline V gene has CDR1 MRHNA and CDR2 SNTAGT. Losses at the gene ends were 9 bases for V and 1 base for J; bases not matched to a gene: 5. The CDR3 is made up of 14 amino acids. The CDR3 sequence: CARKQGVSNQPQHF. DNA for the CDR3: TGTGCCAGAAAACAGGGGGTCAGCAATCAGCCCCAGCATTTT.

V and J are TRBV6-5 and TRBJ1-1, with D tentatively TRBD1 (6 bases). The CDR3 runs to 13 residues. V was trimmed by 6 bases and J by 1 base, leaving 9 bases between them. In germline, CDR1 is MNHEY, CDR2 SVGAGI. CDR3 in amino acids: CASRPQGNTEAFF. The CDR3 DNA follows: TGTGCCAGCAGGCCACAGGGGAACACTGAAGCTTTCTTT.

The chain combines TRBV11-2 with TRBJ2-2; 10 bases fit TRBD2. The CDR3 loop spans 16 amino acids. CDR1 is SGHAT, CDR2 FQNNGV, per germline. V shed 5 bases and J 4 bases; nucleotides not matched to a gene: 7. The CDR3 DNA reads TGTGCCAGCAGCCTGAGCGGGGGGGCTGGCACCGGGGAGCTGTTTTTT. Amino acids: CASSLSGGAGTGELFF.

This chain connects TRBV3-1 (or the pseudogene TRBV3-2) to TRBJ1-4; tentative D call: TRBD1 (6 bases). Germline assignment: CDR1 LGHDT and CDR2 YNNKEL (reference sequence). V was clipped by 4 bases and J by 8 bases, with 17 bases between them. There are 15 residues in the CDR3. This CDR3 is CASSPKTGWNEKLFF. The CDR3 region has the DNA TGTGCCAGCAGCCCAAAGACAGGATGGAACGAAAAACTGTTTTTT.

CDR3 nucleotide sequence: TGTGCCAGCTCGTTTCGCACCGGGGAGCTGTTTTTT. It yields the protein CASSFRTGELFF. The J gene is TRBJ2-2, the V gene TRBV6-5; unclear D gene. This CDR3 region has 12 residues. V lost 8 bases and J lost 4, with 8 bases in between. Germline V gives CDR1 MNHEY, CDR2 SVGAGI.

Ten or more counts support this clone. V gene TRBV7-2 combines with J gene TRBJ1-5; tentatively, D is TRBD1 (6 bases). Germline V CDR1 and CDR2: SGHTA, FQGNSA. The CDR3 has 15 amino acids. Between the trimmed V and J ends, which lost 1 base and 1 base, there was a span of 8 bases. CDR3: CASSLDQGSNQPQHF. The CDR3, as DNA: TGTGCCAGCAGCTTAGATCAGGGGAGCAATCAGCCCCAGCATTTT.

The rearrangement links TRBV29-1 to TRBJ1-1; 9 bases map to TRBD1. The CDR3 is made up of 13 amino acids. CDR1 is SQVTM, CDR2 ANQGSEA, per germline. Trimming at V came to 6 bases and at J to 2 bases, leaving 4 bases not matched to a gene. This CDR3 reads CSVTTGGNTEAFF. The CDR3 DNA reads as TGCAGCGTGACGACAGGGGGAAACACTGAAGCTTTCTTT.

The chain employs TRBV3-1 (or the pseudogene TRBV3-2) and TRBJ2-7, with D unclear. V dropped 0 bases and J dropped 4 bases, with 10 bases sitting between them. Germline V gene lookup returns CDR1 LGHDT and CDR2 YNNKEL (reference sequence). This CDR3 contains 14 residues. CDR3 in amino acids: CASSQDAVSYEQYF. CDR3 coding DNA: TGTGCCAGCAGCCAAGATGCGGTCAGTTACGAGCAGTACTTC.

The chain links TRBV7-8 to TRBJ1-2; 8 bases align to TRBD1. The CDR3 has 16 residues. CDR1 is SGHVS and CDR2 is FQNEAQ in the germline V gene. The V segment lost 4 bases and the J segment 0 bases; nucleotides outside the gene matches: 7. The CDR3 region is CASSSGGASANYGYTF. CDR3 nucleotides: TGTGCCAGCAGCTCAGGGGGCGCATCGGCTAACTATGGCTACACCTTC.

Only one count was recorded for this clone. The CDR3 protein is CASSSARAALNYGYTF. The CDR3 bases are TGTGCCAGCAGTTCCGCGAGGGCGGCTTTAAACTATGGCTACACCTTC. V and J are TRBV6-2 or TRBV6-3 and TRBJ1-2, with D unresolved. V was shortened by 4 bases and J by 2 bases, with 17 bases between the two germline ends. Germline loops: CDR1 MNHEY, CDR2 SVGEGT. The CDR3 is 16 residues long.

This chain links TRBV19 with TRBJ1-2; D gene unclear. The CDR3 covers 16 residues. V was trimmed by 4 bases and J by 2 bases, leaving 17 bases between them. Germline V gene data show CDR1 as LNHDA and CDR2 as SQIVND (reference sequence). The DNA for the CDR3 is TGTGCCAGTAGTACCACCCAAAGGACGGGGAACTATGGCTACACCTTC. Translating it yields CASSTTQRTGNYGYTF.